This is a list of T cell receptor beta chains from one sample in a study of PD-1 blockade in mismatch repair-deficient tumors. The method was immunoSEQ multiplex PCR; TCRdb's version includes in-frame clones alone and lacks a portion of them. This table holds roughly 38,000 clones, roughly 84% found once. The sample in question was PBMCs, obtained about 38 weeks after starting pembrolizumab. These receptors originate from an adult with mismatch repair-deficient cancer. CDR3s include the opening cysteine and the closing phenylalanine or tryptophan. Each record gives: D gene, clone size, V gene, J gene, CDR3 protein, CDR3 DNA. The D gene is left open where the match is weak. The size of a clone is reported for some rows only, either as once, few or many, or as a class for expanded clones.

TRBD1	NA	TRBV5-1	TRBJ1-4	CASSSGQGAEKLFF	TGCGCCAGCAGCTCGGGACAGGGGGCTGAAAAACTGTTTTTT
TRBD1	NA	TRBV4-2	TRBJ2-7	CASSPPGQGYEQYF	TGTGCCAGCAGCCCACCGGGACAGGGGTACGAGCAGTACTTC
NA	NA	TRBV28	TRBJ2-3	CASSFLTGSGGDTQYF	TGTGCCAGCAGTTTCTTGACAGGCTCGGGTGGAGATACGCAGTATTTT
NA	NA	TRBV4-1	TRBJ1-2	CASSQDSSGAYYGYTF	TGCGCCAGCAGCCAAGATAGTTCAGGGGCTTACTATGGCTACACCTTC
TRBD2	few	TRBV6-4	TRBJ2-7	CASSDGASGIDYEQYF	TGTGCCAGCAGTGACGGGGCTAGCGGGATAGACTACGAGCAGTACTTC
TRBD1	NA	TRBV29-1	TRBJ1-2	CSVARQGAYGYTF	TGCAGCGTTGCTCGACAGGGGGCCTATGGCTACACCTTC
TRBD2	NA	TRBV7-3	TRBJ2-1	CASSPSSREGGQFF	TGTGCCAGCAGCCCCTCGAGCCGGGAGGGTGGGCAGTTCTTC
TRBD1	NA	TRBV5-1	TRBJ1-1	CASSGQGLVTEAFF	TGCGCCAGCAGCGGACAGGGTTTGGTCACTGAAGCTTTCTTT
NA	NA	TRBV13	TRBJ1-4	CASSSNLDGGYNEKLFF	TGTGCCAGCAGCTCGAACCTGGACGGGGGGTACAATGAAAAACTGTTTTTT
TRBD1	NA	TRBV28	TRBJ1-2	CASRLQGAYGYTF	TGTGCCAGCAGGCTACAGGGGGCCTATGGCTACACCTTC
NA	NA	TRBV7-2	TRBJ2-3	CASSLGVAADTQYF	TGTGCCAGCAGCTTAGGGGTAGCAGCAGATACGCAGTATTTT
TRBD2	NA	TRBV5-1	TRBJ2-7	CASSLGGGGPVEQYF	TGCGCCAGCAGCTTGGGGGGGGGAGGGCCGGTCGAGCAGTACTTC
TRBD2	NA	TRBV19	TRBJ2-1	CASSKSGTSLLYEQFF	TGTGCCAGTAGTAAATCCGGGACTAGTCTTCTCTATGAGCAGTTCTTC
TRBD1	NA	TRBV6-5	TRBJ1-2	CASSQDRGIYGYTF	TGTGCCAGCAGCCAGGACAGGGGGATCTATGGCTACACCTTC
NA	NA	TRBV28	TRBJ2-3	CASRLVRTQYF	TGTGCCAGCAGACTAGTGCGTACGCAGTATTTT
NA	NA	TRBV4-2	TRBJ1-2	CASSQPNRDPVYTF	TGTGCCAGCAGCCAACCAAACAGGGATCCGGTCTACACCTTC
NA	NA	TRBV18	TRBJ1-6	CASSPRQTASYNSPLHF	TGTGCCAGCTCACCAAGGCAGACAGCCTCCTATAATTCACCCCTCCACTTT
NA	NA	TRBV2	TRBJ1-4	CASSPRQITNEKLFF	TGTGCCAGCAGCCCCCGACAGATAACTAATGAAAAACTGTTTTTT
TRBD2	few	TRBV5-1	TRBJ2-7	CASSSGGLAGANEQYF	TGCGCCAGCAGCTCGGGAGGTCTAGCGGGAGCAAACGAGCAGTACTTC
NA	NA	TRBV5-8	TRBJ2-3	CASSARLIGGSPDTQYF	TGTGCCAGCAGCGCGCGGTTGATAGGAGGGAGCCCAGATACGCAGTATTTT
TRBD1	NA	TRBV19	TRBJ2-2	CASSGTVNTGELFF	TGTGCCAGTAGTGGGACAGTTAACACCGGGGAGCTGTTTTTT
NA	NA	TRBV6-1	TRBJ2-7	CATQGYEQYF	TGTGCCACCCAGGGCTACGAGCAGTACTTC
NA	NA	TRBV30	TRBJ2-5	CAWSLRETQYF	TGTGCCTGGAGCCTCCGAGAGACCCAGTACTTC
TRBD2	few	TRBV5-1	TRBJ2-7	CASSLGGSSDEQYF	TGCGCCAGCAGCTTGGGCGGGAGCTCCGACGAGCAGTACTTC
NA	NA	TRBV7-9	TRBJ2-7	CASSPLPVEQYF	TGTGCCAGCAGCCCACTTCCGGTCGAGCAGTACTTC
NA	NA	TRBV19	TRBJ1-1	CASSIYTGVNTEAFF	TGTGCCAGTAGTATTTATACAGGCGTGAACACTGAAGCTTTCTTT
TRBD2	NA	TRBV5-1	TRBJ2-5	CASSGGTSGQETQYF	TGCGCCAGCAGCGGCGGGACTAGCGGGCAAGAGACCCAGTACTTC
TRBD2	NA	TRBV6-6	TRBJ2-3	CASSSLGLAGTDTQYF	TGTGCCAGCAGCTCACTCGGACTAGCGGGGACAGATACGCAGTATTTT
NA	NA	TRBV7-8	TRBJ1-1	CASSLILPTPMRDTEAFF	TGTGCCAGCAGCTTAATACTCCCCACACCCATGAGGGACACTGAAGCTTTCTTT
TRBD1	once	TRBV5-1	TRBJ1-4	CASSFGTGGKGEKLFF	TGCGCCAGCAGCTTTGGGACAGGGGGGAAAGGGGAAAAACTGTTTTTT
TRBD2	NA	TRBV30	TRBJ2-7	CAWSVRGGTSGPGSEQYF	TGTGCCTGGAGTGTACGAGGGGGGACTAGCGGCCCCGGCAGCGAGCAGTACTTC
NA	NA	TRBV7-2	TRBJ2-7	CASSSGAGGQYF	TGTGCCAGCAGCTCCGGGGCCGGGGGGCAGTACTTC
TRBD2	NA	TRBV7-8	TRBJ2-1	CASSLAIAGGPDIEQFF	TGTGCCAGCAGCTTAGCCATCGCGGGAGGGCCAGATATTGAGCAGTTCTTC
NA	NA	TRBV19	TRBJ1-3	CASSIRRRSSGNTIYF	TGTGCCAGTAGTATACGTCGGCGGAGCTCTGGAAACACCATATATTTT
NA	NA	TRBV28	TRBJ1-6	CASRSTGPISIALHF	TGTGCCAGCAGATCCACAGGGCCGATCTCTATAGCCCTCCACTTT
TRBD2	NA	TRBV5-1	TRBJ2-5	CASSPLGSGRGETQYF	TGCGCCAGCAGCCCGCTAGGCAGCGGGAGAGGCGAGACCCAGTACTTC
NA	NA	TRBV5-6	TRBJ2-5	CASSLNWGSYQETQYF	TGTGCCAGCAGCTTAAATTGGGGCAGTTACCAAGAGACCCAGTACTTC
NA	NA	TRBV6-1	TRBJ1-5	CASGQNYQPQHF	TGTGCCAGCGGACAGAATTATCAGCCCCAGCATTTT
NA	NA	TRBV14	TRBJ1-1	CASSQAGGKGVTEAFF	TGTGCCAGCAGCCAGGCGGGGGGCAAAGGGGTAACTGAAGCTTTCTTT
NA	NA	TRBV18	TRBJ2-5	CASSPGQQETQYF	TGTGCCAGCTCACCGGGGCAGCAAGAGACCCAGTACTTC